The rows below give T cell receptor beta chains drawn from one sample of a study of blood T cell repertoires in COVID-19. Repertoires were generated with immunoSEQ multiplex PCR, while TCRdb's copy carries only in-frame clones and drops some. In the table there are about 400,000 clones, roughly 87% of which are singletons. Input material: PBMCs or T cells enriched from blood (not recorded which). The receptors come from a woman in her 30s who had recovered from COVID-19. Each CDR3 is given with its conserved first and last residue. Fields, in order: D gene, V gene, clone size, J gene, CDR3 protein, CDR3 DNA. The D gene is left open where the match is weak. Clone size is stated in some rows and not others, as once, few, many or a class when expanded.

d_gene: -; v_gene: TRBV21-1; abundance: -; j_gene: TRBJ2-5; CDR3aa: CASSKSPGGRGETQYF; CDR3nt: TGTGCCAGCAGCAAATCTCCTGGCGGGAGGGGGGAGACCCAGTACTTC
d_gene: TRBD2; v_gene: TRBV12-3/TRBV12-4; abundance: -; j_gene: TRBJ2-7; CDR3aa: CATGLAGEQYF; CDR3nt: TGTGCCACCGGACTAGCGGGGGAGCAGTACTTC
d_gene: TRBD1; v_gene: TRBV6-5; abundance: once; j_gene: TRBJ1-2; CDR3aa: CASSYSEQGEVDGYTF; CDR3nt: TGTGCCAGCAGTTACTCAGAACAGGGGGAGGTTGATGGCTACACCTTC
d_gene: TRBD2; v_gene: TRBV7-3; abundance: -; j_gene: TRBJ2-1; CDR3aa: CASSLTSLAGGEQFF; CDR3nt: TGTGCCAGCAGCTTAACCAGCCTAGCGGGGGGCGAGCAGTTCTTC
d_gene: -; v_gene: TRBV4-2; abundance: -; j_gene: TRBJ2-7; CDR3aa: CASSQEGGVAEQYF; CDR3nt: TGTGCCAGCAGCCAAGAGGGGGGAGTGGCCGAGCAGTACTTC
d_gene: -; v_gene: TRBV7-8; abundance: -; j_gene: TRBJ1-5; CDR3aa: CASSVASGAGQPQHF; CDR3nt: TGTGCCAGCAGCGTCGCCTCAGGGGCCGGTCAGCCCCAGCATTTT
d_gene: TRBD2; v_gene: TRBV3-1/TRBV3-2; abundance: -; j_gene: TRBJ2-1; CDR3aa: CASSQATAGTYNEQFF; CDR3nt: TGTGCCAGCAGCCAGGCCACAGCGGGAACCTACAATGAGCAGTTCTTC
d_gene: -; v_gene: TRBV28; abundance: -; j_gene: TRBJ1-6; CDR3aa: CASMGAHSPLHF; CDR3nt: TGTGCCAGCATGGGGGCCCATTCACCCCTCCACTTT
d_gene: -; v_gene: TRBV28; abundance: -; j_gene: TRBJ2-3; CDR3aa: CASSLFPRTIKSTDTQYF; CDR3nt: TGTGCCAGCAGTTTATTTCCTAGAACCATAAAAAGCACAGATACGCAGTATTTT
d_gene: TRBD1; v_gene: TRBV5-1; abundance: once; j_gene: TRBJ2-7; CDR3aa: CASSLEGAVGEQYF; CDR3nt: TGCGCCAGCAGCTTGGAGGGGGCGGTGGGCGAGCAGTACTTC
d_gene: -; v_gene: TRBV11-1; abundance: once; j_gene: TRBJ1-2; CDR3aa: CASSLDPRDYGYTF; CDR3nt: TGTGCCAGCAGCTTAGATCCCAGGGACTATGGCTACACCTTC
d_gene: -; v_gene: TRBV12-5; abundance: -; j_gene: TRBJ1-5; CDR3aa: CASSRGIQPQHF; CDR3nt: TGTGCTAGTAGCCGCGGGATTCAGCCCCAGCATTTT
d_gene: TRBD2; v_gene: TRBV5-8; abundance: -; j_gene: TRBJ2-5; CDR3aa: CASSPGLAPYQETQYF; CDR3nt: TGTGCCAGCAGCCCGGGACTAGCCCCGTACCAAGAGACCCAGTACTTC
d_gene: -; v_gene: TRBV2; abundance: -; j_gene: TRBJ1-5; CDR3aa: CASSHKTQGRGSNQPQHF; CDR3nt: TGTGCCAGCAGCCACAAAACCCAGGGGCGCGGGAGCAATCAGCCCCAGCATTTT
d_gene: TRBD1; v_gene: TRBV6-1; abundance: -; j_gene: TRBJ1-1; CDR3aa: CASSGSPGQGASTAFF; CDR3nt: TGTGCCAGCAGTGGATCCCCGGGACAGGGGGCTTCGACAGCTTTCTTT
d_gene: -; v_gene: TRBV7-2; abundance: -; j_gene: TRBJ1-2; CDR3aa: CASSPPDIPPYGYTF; CDR3nt: TGTGCCAGCAGCCCACCGGACATTCCACCCTATGGCTACACCTTC
d_gene: TRBD1; v_gene: TRBV6-5; abundance: -; j_gene: TRBJ1-1; CDR3aa: CASSYSDRGITEAFF; CDR3nt: TGTGCCAGCAGTTATTCGGACAGGGGTATCACTGAAGCTTTCTTT
d_gene: TRBD1; v_gene: TRBV6-6; abundance: few; j_gene: TRBJ2-7; CDR3aa: CASRPTGTYEQYF; CDR3nt: TGTGCCAGCAGACCGACAGGGACCTACGAGCAGTACTTC
d_gene: -; v_gene: TRBV18; abundance: -; j_gene: TRBJ1-1; CDR3aa: CASSPGRVGNTEAFF; CDR3nt: TGTGCCAGCTCACCGGGGAGGGTTGGGAACACTGAAGCTTTCTTT
d_gene: -; v_gene: TRBV5-1; abundance: -; j_gene: TRBJ2-1; CDR3aa: CASSLDSESEQFF; CDR3nt: TGCGCCAGCAGCTTGGATAGTGAGAGCGAGCAGTTCTTC
d_gene: TRBD1; v_gene: TRBV19; abundance: -; j_gene: TRBJ2-1; CDR3aa: CASSAGTARGNEQFF; CDR3nt: TGTGCCAGTAGTGCCGGGACAGCGAGGGGTAATGAGCAGTTCTTC
d_gene: -; v_gene: TRBV11-2; abundance: -; j_gene: TRBJ2-5; CDR3aa: CASSFGWSQETQYF; CDR3nt: TGTGCCAGCAGCTTTGGCTGGAGCCAAGAGACCCAGTACTTC
d_gene: -; v_gene: TRBV7-3; abundance: -; j_gene: TRBJ1-1; CDR3aa: CASSLLGAGTEAFF; CDR3nt: TGTGCCAGCAGCTTACTGGGGGCAGGGACTGAAGCTTTCTTT
d_gene: TRBD1; v_gene: TRBV6-5; abundance: -; j_gene: TRBJ2-7; CDR3aa: CASSNVQGGYEQYF; CDR3nt: TGTGCCAGCAGTAACGTACAGGGGGGCTACGAGCAGTACTTC
d_gene: TRBD1; v_gene: TRBV7-9; abundance: few; j_gene: TRBJ2-7; CDR3aa: CASSSPVPGQAYEQYF; CDR3nt: TGTGCCAGCAGCTCACCCGTCCCGGGACAGGCCTACGAGCAGTACTTC
d_gene: TRBD2; v_gene: TRBV19; abundance: few; j_gene: TRBJ2-7; CDR3aa: CASSRGLAGGSYEQYF; CDR3nt: TGTGCCAGTAGTCGAGGACTAGCGGGAGGTAGCTACGAGCAGTACTTC
d_gene: -; v_gene: TRBV7-7; abundance: -; j_gene: TRBJ1-5; CDR3aa: CASSSGQQEDTNQPQHF; CDR3nt: TGTGCTAGCAGCTCAGGACAGCAGGAGGATACCAATCAGCCCCAGCATTTT
d_gene: -; v_gene: TRBV4-1; abundance: -; j_gene: TRBJ2-1; CDR3aa: CASSQGIAASSYNEQFF; CDR3nt: TGCGCCAGCAGCCAAGGGATAGCTGCGAGCTCCTACAATGAGCAGTTCTTC
d_gene: TRBD1; v_gene: TRBV18; abundance: once; j_gene: TRBJ2-7; CDR3aa: CASSHRDRPYEQYF; CDR3nt: TGTGCCAGCTCACACCGGGACAGGCCCTACGAGCAGTACTTC
d_gene: TRBD1; v_gene: TRBV30; abundance: -; j_gene: TRBJ1-2; CDR3aa: CAWRQGAGRGYTF; CDR3nt: TGTGCCTGGAGACAGGGGGCAGGGCGCGGCTACACCTTC
d_gene: TRBD1; v_gene: TRBV28; abundance: once; j_gene: TRBJ2-5; CDR3aa: CASRTGAPNQETQYF; CDR3nt: TGTGCCAGCAGAACAGGGGCCCCTAACCAAGAGACCCAGTACTTC
d_gene: TRBD1; v_gene: TRBV5-1; abundance: -; j_gene: TRBJ1-4; CDR3aa: CASSSGQGMIGHEKLFF; CDR3nt: TGCGCCAGCAGCTCCGGACAGGGGATGATCGGGCATGAAAAACTGTTTTTT
d_gene: TRBD1; v_gene: TRBV27; abundance: -; j_gene: TRBJ1-5; CDR3aa: CASSIRQGDYQPQHF; CDR3nt: TGTGCCAGCAGTATCCGACAGGGGGATTATCAGCCCCAGCATTTT
d_gene: TRBD2; v_gene: TRBV19; abundance: -; j_gene: TRBJ2-1; CDR3aa: CASSIDTSGPDDEQFF; CDR3nt: TGTGCCAGTAGTATAGATACTAGCGGCCCTGATGATGAGCAGTTCTTC
d_gene: TRBD1; v_gene: TRBV2; abundance: -; j_gene: TRBJ1-1; CDR3aa: CASRRKGTGDTEAFF; CDR3nt: TGTGCCAGCAGACGAAAGGGGACAGGGGACACTGAAGCTTTCTTT
d_gene: -; v_gene: TRBV25-1; abundance: -; j_gene: TRBJ1-1; CDR3aa: CASISDRGNTEAFF; CDR3nt: TGTGCCAGCATCTCGGACAGAGGCAACACTGAAGCTTTCTTT
d_gene: -; v_gene: TRBV7-2; abundance: -; j_gene: TRBJ2-2; CDR3aa: CASSSGSSFNTGELFF; CDR3nt: TGTGCCAGCAGCTCGGGGTCTAGCTTCAACACCGGGGAGCTGTTTTTT
d_gene: TRBD1; v_gene: TRBV5-1; abundance: few; j_gene: TRBJ1-2; CDR3aa: CASSPGQALGYTF; CDR3nt: TGCGCCAGCAGCCCCGGACAGGCGCTTGGCTACACCTTC
d_gene: -; v_gene: TRBV13; abundance: -; j_gene: TRBJ1-2; CDR3aa: CASSLNYNYGYTF; CDR3nt: TGTGCCAGCAGCTTAAATTATAACTATGGCTACACCTTC
d_gene: -; v_gene: TRBV19; abundance: -; j_gene: TRBJ1-5; CDR3aa: CASQELNQPQHF; CDR3nt: TGTGCCAGTCAGGAACTCAATCAGCCCCAGCATTTT
d_gene: -; v_gene: TRBV28; abundance: -; j_gene: TRBJ1-4; CDR3aa: CASTQRPSNEKLFF; CDR3nt: TGTGCCAGCACCCAGCGGCCGAGTAATGAAAAACTGTTTTTT
d_gene: -; v_gene: TRBV9; abundance: -; j_gene: TRBJ1-3; CDR3aa: CASSVGLDSVSGNTIYF; CDR3nt: TGTGCCAGCAGCGTAGGCCTTGACAGCGTTTCTGGAAACACCATATATTTT
d_gene: TRBD1; v_gene: TRBV29-1; abundance: -; j_gene: TRBJ2-1; CDR3aa: CSDDRVCSYNEQFF; CDR3nt: TGCAGCGACGACAGGGTTTGTTCCTACAATGAGCAGTTCTTC
d_gene: -; v_gene: TRBV7-8; abundance: -; j_gene: TRBJ1-6; CDR3aa: CASSLAGGGSSPLHF; CDR3nt: TGTGCCAGCAGCTTGGCCGGGGGGGGTAGTTCACCCCTCCACTTT
d_gene: -; v_gene: TRBV5-4; abundance: -; j_gene: TRBJ1-6; CDR3aa: CASSLARGSYNSPLHF; CDR3nt: TGTGCCAGCAGCTTGGCCAGGGGCAGCTATAATTCACCCCTCCACTTT
d_gene: -; v_gene: TRBV15; abundance: -; j_gene: TRBJ2-2; CDR3aa: CATSRAGGSYAGELFF; CDR3nt: TGTGCCACCAGCAGAGCGGGGGGCTCGTACGCCGGGGAGCTGTTTTTT
d_gene: -; v_gene: TRBV3-1/TRBV3-2; abundance: -; j_gene: TRBJ2-5; CDR3aa: CASSQVSSVETQYF; CDR3nt: TGTGCCAGCAGCCAAGTCTCTAGCGTTGAGACCCAGTACTTC
d_gene: TRBD1; v_gene: TRBV10-3; abundance: -; j_gene: TRBJ2-1; CDR3aa: CAIRTDRDAEQFF; CDR3nt: TGTGCCATTAGAACCGACAGGGACGCTGAGCAGTTCTTC
d_gene: -; v_gene: TRBV5-1; abundance: -; j_gene: TRBJ2-1; CDR3aa: CASSLGSPRVHNEQFF; CDR3nt: TGCGCCAGCAGCTTGGGATCCCCACGGGTGCACAATGAGCAGTTCTTC
d_gene: -; v_gene: TRBV5-1; abundance: -; j_gene: TRBJ2-7; CDR3aa: CASSFNGQGYEQYF; CDR3nt: TGCGCCAGCAGCTTTAATGGTCAGGGATACGAGCAGTACTTC
d_gene: -; v_gene: TRBV27; abundance: -; j_gene: TRBJ2-3; CDR3aa: CASSPQGDTQYF; CDR3nt: TGTGCCAGCAGTCCTCAGGGAGATACGCAGTATTTT